Listed below are T cell receptor beta chains from one sample, sequenced in a study of OX40 agonist ivuxolimab in advanced cancers. Here immunoSEQ multiplex PCR was the method, and the copy in TCRdb shows in-frame clones only, minus some. The data contain around 55,000 clones, around 77% of them singletons. The sample in question was CD4+ or CD8+ T cells sorted from blood, obtained in a trial of the OX40 agonist ivuxolimab. The receptors derive from an adult with an advanced solid tumor such as melanoma, head and neck, liver or kidney cancer. Both conserved end residues are part of each CDR3. The D gene is left open where the match is weak. Only some rows state a clone size, as once, few, many or a class for expanded clones.

D gene | CDR3 length | J gene | V gene | clone size | CDR3 protein | CDR3 DNA
TRBD1 | 13 | TRBJ1-2 | TRBV5-4 | - | CASSLDRGRGYTF | TGTGCCAGCAGCTTGGACAGGGGAAGGGGCTACACCTTC
- | 15 | TRBJ2-3 | TRBV10-3 | - | CAIGGGRGVTDTQYF | TGTGCCATCGGAGGAGGGCGGGGAGTCACAGATACGCAGTATTTT
- | 15 | TRBJ2-7 | TRBV5-1 | once | CASSLGGQGLYEQYF | TGCGCCAGCAGCTTGGGGGGGCAGGGTCTATACGAGCAGTACTTC
- | 14 | TRBJ2-5 | TRBV2 | - | CASVLGPSQETQYF | TGTGCCAGCGTCTTGGGACCGTCACAAGAGACCCAGTACTTC
- | 12 | TRBJ1-1 | TRBV5-8 | - | CASSRRATEAFF | TGTGCCAGCAGCCGGAGAGCGACTGAAGCTTTCTTT
TRBD2 | 14 | TRBJ2-1 | TRBV10-1 | few | CASSGLAGSNEQFF | TGCGCCAGCAGCGGACTAGCGGGTTCCAATGAGCAGTTCTTC
- | 13 | TRBJ2-1 | TRBV7-2 | few | CASSFAGHNEQFF | TGTGCCAGCAGCTTCGCTGGACACAATGAGCAGTTCTTC
- | 13 | TRBJ2-7 | TRBV6-5 | few | CASRLGHLYEQYF | TGTGCCAGCAGGCTAGGACATCTCTACGAGCAGTACTTC
- | 13 | TRBJ1-3 | TRBV7-2 | - | CASSPSPGNTIYF | TGTGCCAGCAGCCCCAGTCCCGGAAACACCATATATTTT
TRBD1 | 14 | TRBJ1-2 | TRBV5-4 | once | CASSLTGQGYGYTF | TGTGCCAGCAGCTTGACGGGACAGGGGTATGGCTACACCTTC
- | 17 | TRBJ2-5 | TRBV5-6 | - | CASSLRRFSSHQETQYF | TGTGCCAGCAGCTTGCGGAGGTTTAGCAGCCACCAAGAGACCCAGTACTTC